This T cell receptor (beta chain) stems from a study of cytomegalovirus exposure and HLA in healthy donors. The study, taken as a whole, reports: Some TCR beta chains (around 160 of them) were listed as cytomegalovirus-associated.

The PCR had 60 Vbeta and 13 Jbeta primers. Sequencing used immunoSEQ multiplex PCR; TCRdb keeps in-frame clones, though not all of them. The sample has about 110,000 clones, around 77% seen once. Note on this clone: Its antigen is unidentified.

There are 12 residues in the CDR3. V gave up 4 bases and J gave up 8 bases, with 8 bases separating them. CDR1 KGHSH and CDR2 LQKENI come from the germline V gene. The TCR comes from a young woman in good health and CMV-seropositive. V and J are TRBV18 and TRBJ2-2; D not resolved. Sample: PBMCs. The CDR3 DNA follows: TGTGCCAGCTCACTTTCAGGAGGGGAGCTGTTTTTT. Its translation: CASSLSGGELFF. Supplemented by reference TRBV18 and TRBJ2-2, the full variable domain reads NAGVMQNPRHLVRRRGQEARLRCSPMKGHSHVYWYRQLPEEGLKFMVYLQKENIIDESGMPKERFSAEFPKEGPSILRIQQVVRGDSAAYFCASSLSGGELFFGEGSRLTVL.